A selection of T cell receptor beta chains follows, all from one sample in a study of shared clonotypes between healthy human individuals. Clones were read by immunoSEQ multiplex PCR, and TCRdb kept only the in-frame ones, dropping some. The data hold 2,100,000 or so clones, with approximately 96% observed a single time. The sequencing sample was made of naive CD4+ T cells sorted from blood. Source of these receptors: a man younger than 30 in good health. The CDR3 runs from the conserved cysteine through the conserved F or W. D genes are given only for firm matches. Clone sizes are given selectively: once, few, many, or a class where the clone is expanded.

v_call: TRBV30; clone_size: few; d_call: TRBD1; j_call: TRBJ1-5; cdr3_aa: CAWSGGQVPSNQPQHF; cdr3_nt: TGTGCCTGGAGTGGGGGACAGGTCCCTAGCAATCAGCCCCAGCATTTT
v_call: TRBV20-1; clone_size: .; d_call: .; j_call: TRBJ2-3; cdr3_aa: CSALQGDTQYF; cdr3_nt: TGCAGTGCTCTCCAGGGAGATACGCAGTATTTT
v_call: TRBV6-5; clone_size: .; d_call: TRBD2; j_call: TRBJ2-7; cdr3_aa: CASSYVGTSGSYEQYF; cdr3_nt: TGTGCCAGCAGTTACGTGGGGACTAGCGGTTCCTACGAGCAGTACTTC
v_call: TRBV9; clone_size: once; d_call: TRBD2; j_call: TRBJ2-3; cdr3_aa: CASSVGSGGTRADTQYF; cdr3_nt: TGTGCCAGCAGCGTAGGTAGCGGGGGGACGAGGGCAGATACGCAGTATTTT
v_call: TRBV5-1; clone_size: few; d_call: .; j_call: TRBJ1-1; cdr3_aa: CASSRDISTGAFF; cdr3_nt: TGCGCCAGCAGCCGGGACATCAGTACTGGGGCTTTCTTT
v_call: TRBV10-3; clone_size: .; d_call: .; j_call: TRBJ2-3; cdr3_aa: CAMRRGDTDTQYF; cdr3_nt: TGTGCCATGAGAAGGGGAGACACAGATACGCAGTATTTT
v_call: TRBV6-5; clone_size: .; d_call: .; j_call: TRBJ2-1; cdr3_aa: CASSQRRDSNNEQFF; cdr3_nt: TGTGCCAGCAGTCAAAGGCGGGACTCCAACAATGAGCAGTTCTTC
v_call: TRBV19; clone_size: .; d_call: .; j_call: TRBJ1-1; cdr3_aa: CASSNGKAVEAFF; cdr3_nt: TGTGCCAGTAGTAATGGAAAGGCAGTTGAAGCTTTCTTT
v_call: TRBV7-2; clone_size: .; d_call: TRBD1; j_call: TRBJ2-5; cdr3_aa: CASSPQGALGETQYF; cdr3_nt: TGTGCCAGCAGCCCTCAGGGGGCATTGGGAGAGACCCAGTACTTC
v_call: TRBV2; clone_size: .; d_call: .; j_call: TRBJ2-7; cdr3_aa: CASSESQDNYEQYF; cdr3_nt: TGTGCCAGCAGTGAATCCCAGGACAACTACGAGCAGTACTTC
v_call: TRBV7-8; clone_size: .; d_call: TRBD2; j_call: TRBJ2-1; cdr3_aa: CASSLATRARRLAAYNEQFF; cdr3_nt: TGTGCCAGCAGCTTAGCGACTCGGGCCAGGAGACTAGCAGCCTACAATGAGCAGTTCTTC
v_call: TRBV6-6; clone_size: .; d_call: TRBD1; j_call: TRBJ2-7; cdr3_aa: CASSPTGVLGEQYF; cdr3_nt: TGTGCCAGCAGCCCGACAGGGGTATTGGGCGAGCAGTACTTC
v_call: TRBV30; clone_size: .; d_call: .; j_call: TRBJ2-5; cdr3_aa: CAWRAAQETQYF; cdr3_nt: TGTGCCTGGAGGGCAGCCCAAGAGACCCAGTACTTC
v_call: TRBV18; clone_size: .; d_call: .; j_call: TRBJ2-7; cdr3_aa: CASSRDQGSYEQYF; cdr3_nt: TGTGCCAGCTCACGGGATCAGGGGTCCTACGAGCAGTACTTC
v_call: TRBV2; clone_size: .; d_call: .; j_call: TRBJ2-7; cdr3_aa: CASSGGLTGGEQYF; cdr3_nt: TGTGCCAGCAGTGGGGGACTCACCGGCGGTGAGCAGTACTTC
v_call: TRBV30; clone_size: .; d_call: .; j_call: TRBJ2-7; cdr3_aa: CAWSVWRADVEQYF; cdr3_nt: TGTGCCTGGAGTGTATGGAGGGCCGATGTCGAGCAGTACTTC